The entry below gives a single T cell receptor (beta chain) sequence along with its context. The data derive from a study of T cell changes during pregnancy in multiple sclerosis. The CDR3 consists of 15 residues. Germline CDR1 is SGHNT and CDR2 is YYREEE (reference sequence). V gave up 5 bases and J gave up 6 bases; unmatched junction bases: 8. Only in-frame clones appear in the TCRdb table, and some are missing; sequencing was by immunoSEQ multiplex PCR. The repertoire holds about 31,000 clones, with 80% to 90% as singletons. The TCR originated in a female donor with multiple sclerosis, enrolled in a pregnancy study. The V gene is TRBV5-4, the J gene TRBJ2-7; 13 nucleotides agree with TRBD2. This sample comprised CD8+ T cells from peripheral blood mononuclear cells, obtained in the first trimester of pregnancy. CDR3 protein: CASRPGLAGSGEQYF. DNA of the CDR3: TGTGCCAGCAGACCGGGACTAGCGGGATCGGGCGAGCAGTACTTC. Together with reference TRBV5-4 and TRBJ2-7, the CDR3 gives the full variable domain: ETGVTQSPTHLIKTRGQQVTLRCSSQSGHNTVSWYQQALGQGPQFIFQYYREEENGRGNFPPRFSGLQFPNYSSELNVNALELDDSALYLCASRPGLAGSGEQYFGPGTRLTVT.